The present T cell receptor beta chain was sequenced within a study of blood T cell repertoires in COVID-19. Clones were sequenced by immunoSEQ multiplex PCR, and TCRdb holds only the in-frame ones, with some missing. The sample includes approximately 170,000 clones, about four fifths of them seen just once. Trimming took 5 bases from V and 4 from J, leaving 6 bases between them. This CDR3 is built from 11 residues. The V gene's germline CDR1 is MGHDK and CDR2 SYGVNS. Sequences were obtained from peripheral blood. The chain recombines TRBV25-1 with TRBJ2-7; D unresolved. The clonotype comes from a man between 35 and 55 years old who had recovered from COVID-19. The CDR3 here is CASSPGYEQYF. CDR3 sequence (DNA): TGTGCCAGCAGTCCCGGTTACGAGCAGTACTTC.